Sequencing of this T cell receptor (beta chain) was carried out in a study of regulatory T cells in long-lasting Graves disease (dated by TCRdb to the early 2020s). Background for the entire study: Newly diagnosed Graves' disease patients had taken antithyroid drugs for less than 3 months. Persistent Graves' disease patients were compared with newly diagnosed Graves' disease patients by peripheral blood TCR sequencing and RNA sequencing. The study was registered as a clinical trial and conducted in China. A total of about 33 samples underwent TCR sequencing, from roughly 13 patients with persistent Graves' disease and some 20 patients with newly diagnosed Graves' disease.

Looking up the germline V gene (reference sequence) yields CDR1 LGHDT and CDR2 YNNKEL. The CDR3 numbers 14 residues from cysteine through phenylalanine. The CDR3 DNA has 42 bases and is translated from base 1. V is clipped by 1 base and J by 2 bases, and the sequence between their germline boundaries is 5 bases long. Remarks on this clonotype: What antigen it recognizes has not been identified. Per-nucleotide qualities are absent, and no much larger clonotype sits a single base away.

Library preparation employed multiplex PCR. The sequencing machine was an Illumina HiSeq 4000. CDR3 regions were amplified by Arm-PCR with iRepertoire HTBI primers to construct TCR beta libraries. PCR products were gel purified before sequencing. The paper's processing steps were these. Across samples, around 62 TRBV and 15 or so TRBJ segments were identified and used for gene usage analysis of CDR3 amino acid clonotypes. COPE and FqMerger were used to merge the filtered high-quality paired reads into contigs. BLAST was used to align contigs to IMGT TRBV, TRBD and TRBJ reference genes, with CDR3 defined following IMGT. Clonotypes above 0.1% frequency were classified as highly expanded clones. Shannon entropy served as the measure of repertoire diversity, while the Gini coefficient captured V-J evenness. Clonotypes shared by more than one individual were considered public. The public reads were run again by TCRdb, first through fastp at Q25 and then through MiXCR, and only productive beta chains were kept. All rows with the same CDR3 protein become a single entry with the most common DNA and genes. TCRdb, not the authors, supplied the V and J calls. The sample table contains about 540,000 distinct CDR3 sequences; only one count was recorded for about 13% of them. Clones ranked in the top ten supply 10% of the sample.

The time point label here, explained by the study, means: newly diagnosed GD, antithyroid drugs for less than 3 months. RNA was extracted from PBMCs in TRIzol for both TCR sequencing and RNA sequencing. The diagnosis of Graves' disease followed American Thyroid Association guidelines. Patients for the study were recruited at an endocrinology department in Xi'an, China. Each patient gave approximately 10 milliliters of peripheral blood, collected in an EDTA anticoagulant tube. PBMCs were isolated by Ficoll Paque Plus density gradient separation without further T cell sorting. RNA quality was checked with an Agilent 2100 Bioanalyzer and agarose gel, and concentration with a NanoDrop 2000. Results the study describes overall, beyond this receptor: Sequencing and analysis were limited to the TCR beta chain. The authors acknowledged the small sample size as a limitation that may reduce accuracy. Patients with persistent disease shared more public clonotypes (around 2,700) than newly diagnosed patients did (approximately 1,000). TRBV28, TRBJ1-2 and TRBJ2-5 were preferentially used in persistent disease, while TRBV20-1 and TRBJ2-1 were favored in newly diagnosed disease. The study examined only peripheral blood because the primary lesion, thyroid tissue, could not be accessed. Lower TCR Shannon entropy and fewer highly expanded clones were observed in persistent Graves' disease patients than in newly diagnosed patients, which suggested clonal expansion.

These same records also appear under a second study, on T cells in Graves' hyperthyroidism and ophthalmopathy. As the second paper documents: Stable Graves' hyperthyroidism was defined as no progression to ophthalmopathy during 18 months of follow-up. Hyperthyroidism patients were newly diagnosed, had a disease duration of under 2 months, and were aged 18 to 65 years. Exclusion was applied to patients with uncontrolled infections, other autoimmune diseases, pregnancy or lactation. Diagnoses were established on the basis of clinical symptoms, serum thyroxine and TRAb, thyroid ultrasound, and orbital computed tomography. The first round of RT-PCR for the TCR CDR3 was performed with the HTBI primer set and the Qiagen OneStep RT-PCR kit. Most expanded thyroid clonotypes (frequency above 0.001) were also detected in blood, a finding suggesting that blood repertoires may reflect thyroid immune responses. Ophthalmopathy was separated from stable hyperthyroidism by a 13 V-J signature model, with 85% to 90% sensitivity and roughly 84% specificity obtained in cross-validation and 80%/75% obtained in testing. During validation, the model predicted progression to ophthalmopathy a median of roughly 7.1 months ahead of onset, with around 71% sensitivity and 72.22% specificity. To identify TCR V-J signatures that set the groups apart, the researchers used a discovery cohort of about a hundred patients, made up of around 42 with Graves' ophthalmopathy and 55 to 65 with stable Graves' hyperthyroidism. Whether ophthalmopathy could be predicted prospectively was tested in an independent validation cohort made up of 18 to 20 hyperthyroidism patients plus 17 patients who later progressed to ophthalmopathy. The 100 or so discovery patients were randomly split 7:3 into training and test sets. In addition, the study compared T-cell repertoires in thyroid tissue and in blood from about 6 Graves' hyperthyroidism patients. After blood sampling, hyperthyroidism patients were treated with methimazole at a starting dose of 30 mg daily, and ophthalmopathy patients were treated with high-dose intravenous methylprednisolone. A second multiplex PCR round built the libraries, followed by size selection and purification. Sequencing of the libraries was done on an Illumina HiSeq2000 using paired-end 100 bp reads. SOAPnuke was used to process the raw data, with reads discarded if the reads contained adapters or uncalled bases, had a mean Phred below 15, or lacked an exact constant-primer or identifier match. High-quality paired reads were merged with COPE v1.2.5, and unique nucleotide sequences were defined as clonotypes. MiTCR v1.1 was used to align clonotypes to the IMGT TRBV, TRBD and TRBJ reference segments. Analysis was restricted to V-J combinations with a frequency above 0.0001, which covered about 99% of repertoires. A TCS score was defined as the ratio between F50 (clonal expansion) and ExV (chaos), using BLOSUM62-based TCRdist between CDR3 peptides within each V-J. Welch's t-statistics and random forest reduced 500 to 550 V-J features to about 13, which were used in a naive Bayes classifier (R e1071). Sample size was not statistically predetermined, and investigators were not blinded to group allocation. The paper describes TCR Vbeta CDR3 sequencing of around 130 peripheral blood samples, made up of about 40 ophthalmopathy patients, approximately 76 hyperthyroidism patients and some 17 progressor patients.

The chain is assembled from TRBV3-1 and TRBJ1-4, with the D gene not confidently named. The sample in question was peripheral blood mononuclear cells (PBMCs), obtained at new diagnosis, from a patient treated with antithyroid drugs. The origin of this receptor is a young man with Graves disease. Donor details come from another sample of the same person, matched by shared clones. Here is the DNA: TGTGCCAGCAGCCAAGGTTACACTAATGAAAAACTGTTTTTT. This translates into CASSQGYTNEKLFF.